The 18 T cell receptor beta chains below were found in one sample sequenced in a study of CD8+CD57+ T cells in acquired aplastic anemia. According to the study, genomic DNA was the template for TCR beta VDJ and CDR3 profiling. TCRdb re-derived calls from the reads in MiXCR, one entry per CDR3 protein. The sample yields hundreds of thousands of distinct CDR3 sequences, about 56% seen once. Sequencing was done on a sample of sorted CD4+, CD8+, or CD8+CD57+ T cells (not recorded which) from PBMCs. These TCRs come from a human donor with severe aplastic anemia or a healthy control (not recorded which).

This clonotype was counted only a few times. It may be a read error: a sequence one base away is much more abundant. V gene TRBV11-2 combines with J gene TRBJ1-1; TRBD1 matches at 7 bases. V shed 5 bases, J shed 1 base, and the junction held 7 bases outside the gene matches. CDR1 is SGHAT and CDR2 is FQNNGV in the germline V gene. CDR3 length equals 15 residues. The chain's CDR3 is CASSGTGTANTEAFF. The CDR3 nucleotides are TGTGCCAGCAGCGGAACCGGGACAGCGAACACTGAAGCTTTCTTT.

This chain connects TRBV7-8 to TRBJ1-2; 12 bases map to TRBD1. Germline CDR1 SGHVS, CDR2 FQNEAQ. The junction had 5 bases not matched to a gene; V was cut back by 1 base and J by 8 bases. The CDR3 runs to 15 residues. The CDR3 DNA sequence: TGTGCCAGCAGCTTAGGGGACAGGGGGCTCTGGGGCTACACCTTC. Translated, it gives CASSLGDRGLWGYTF. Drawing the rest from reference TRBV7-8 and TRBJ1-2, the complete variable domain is GAGVSQSPRYKVAKRGQDVALRCDPISGHVSLFWYQQALGQGPEFLTYFQNEAQLDKSGLPSDRFFAERPEGSVSTLKIQRTQQEDSAVYLCASSLGDRGLWGYTFGSGTRLTVV.

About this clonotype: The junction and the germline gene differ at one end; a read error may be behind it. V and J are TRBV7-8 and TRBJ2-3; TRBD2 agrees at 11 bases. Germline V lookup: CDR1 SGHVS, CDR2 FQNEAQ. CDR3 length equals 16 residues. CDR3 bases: TGTGCCAGCAGCTTCAATAGCGGGGGGGCTGAGGATACGCGGTATTTT. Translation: CASSFNSGGAEDTRYF.

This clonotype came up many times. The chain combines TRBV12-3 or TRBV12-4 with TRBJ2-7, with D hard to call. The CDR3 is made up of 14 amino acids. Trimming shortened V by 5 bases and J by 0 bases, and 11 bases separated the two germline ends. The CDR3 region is CASSPRRSSYEQYF. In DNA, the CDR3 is TGTGCCAGCAGTCCTCGACGGAGCTCCTACGAGCAGTACTTC.

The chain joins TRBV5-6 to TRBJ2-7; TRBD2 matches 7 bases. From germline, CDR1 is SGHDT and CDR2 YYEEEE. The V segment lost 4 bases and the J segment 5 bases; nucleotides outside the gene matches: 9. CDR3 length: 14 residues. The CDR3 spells CASSPDFTSDEQYF. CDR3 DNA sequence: TGTGCCAGCAGCCCAGACTTTACTAGCGACGAGCAGTACTTC.

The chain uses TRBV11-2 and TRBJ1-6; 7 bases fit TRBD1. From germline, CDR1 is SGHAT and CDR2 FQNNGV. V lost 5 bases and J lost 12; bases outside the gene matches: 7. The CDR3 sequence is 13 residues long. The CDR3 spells CASSAGQILPLHF. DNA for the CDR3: TGTGCCAGCAGCGCGGGACAGATATTACCCCTCCACTTT.

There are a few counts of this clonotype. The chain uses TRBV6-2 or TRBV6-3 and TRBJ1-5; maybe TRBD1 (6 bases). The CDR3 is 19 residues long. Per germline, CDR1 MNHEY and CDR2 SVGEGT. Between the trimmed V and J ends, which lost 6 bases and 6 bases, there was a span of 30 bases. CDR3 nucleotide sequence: TGTGCCAGCAGCTACCTTTCCTGGGGGGGCACCAAGGCAAGTCAGCCCCAGCATTTT. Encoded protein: CASSYLSWGGTKASQPQHF.

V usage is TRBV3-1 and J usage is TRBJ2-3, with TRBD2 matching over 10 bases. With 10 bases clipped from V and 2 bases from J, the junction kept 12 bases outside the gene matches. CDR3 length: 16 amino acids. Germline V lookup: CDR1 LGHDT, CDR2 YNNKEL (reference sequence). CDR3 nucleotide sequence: TGTGCCACTAAGCGGGGGGGCCCTAGGGCCACAGATACGCAGTATTTT. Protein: CATKRGGPRATDTQYF.

The CDR3 loop is CASSQKPGPSYEQYF. In nucleotides, the CDR3 is TGTGCCAGCAGCCAGAAGCCGGGACCTTCCTACGAGCAGTACTTC. J is TRBJ2-7 and V is TRBV5-6; D possibly matches TRBD1 or TRBD2 (5 bases each). Trimming took 4 bases from V and 1 from J, leaving 15 bases between them. Looked up from germline, CDR1 is SGHDT and CDR2 is YYEEEE. CDR3 length equals 15 residues.

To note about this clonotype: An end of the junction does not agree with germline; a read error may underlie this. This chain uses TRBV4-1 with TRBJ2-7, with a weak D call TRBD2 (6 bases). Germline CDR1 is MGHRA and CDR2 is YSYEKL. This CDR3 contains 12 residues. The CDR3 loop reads CASAPEAGEQYF. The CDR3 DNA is TGTGCCAGCGCCCCCGAGGCGGGGGAGCAGTACTTC.

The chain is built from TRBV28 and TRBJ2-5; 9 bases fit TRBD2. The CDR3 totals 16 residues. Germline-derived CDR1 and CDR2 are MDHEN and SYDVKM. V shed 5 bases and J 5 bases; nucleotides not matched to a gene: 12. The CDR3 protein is CASSPGGGAVRETQYF. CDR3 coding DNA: TGTGCCAGCAGTCCCGGCGGGGGGGCCGTCCGGGAGACCCAGTACTTC.

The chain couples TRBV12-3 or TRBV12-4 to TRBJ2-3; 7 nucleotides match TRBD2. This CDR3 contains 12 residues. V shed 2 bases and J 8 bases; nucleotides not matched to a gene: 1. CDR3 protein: CASSLTSVTQYF. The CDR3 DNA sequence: TGTGCCAGCAGTTTAACTAGCGTTACGCAGTATTTT.

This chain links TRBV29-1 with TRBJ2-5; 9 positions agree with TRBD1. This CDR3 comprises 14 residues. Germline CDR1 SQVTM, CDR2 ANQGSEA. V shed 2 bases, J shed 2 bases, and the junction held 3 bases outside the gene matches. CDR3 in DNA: TGCAGCGTTGAACCCGACAGGGGGCAAGAGACCCAGTACTTC. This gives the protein CSVEPDRGQETQYF.

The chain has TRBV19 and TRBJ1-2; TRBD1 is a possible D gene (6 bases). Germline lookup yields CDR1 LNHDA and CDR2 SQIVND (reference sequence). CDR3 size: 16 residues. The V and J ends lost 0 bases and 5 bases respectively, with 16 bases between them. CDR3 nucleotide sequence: TGTGCCAGTAGTATAGATCCGGGGGCAAAGGCGTATGGCTACACCTTC. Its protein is CASSIDPGAKAYGYTF.

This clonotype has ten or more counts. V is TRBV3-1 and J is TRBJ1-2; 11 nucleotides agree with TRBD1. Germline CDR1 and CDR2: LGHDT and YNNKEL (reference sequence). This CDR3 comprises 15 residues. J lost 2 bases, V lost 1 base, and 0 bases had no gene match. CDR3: CASSQGTGGNYGYTF. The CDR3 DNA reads TGTGCCAGCAGCCAAGGGACAGGGGGCAACTATGGCTACACCTTC.

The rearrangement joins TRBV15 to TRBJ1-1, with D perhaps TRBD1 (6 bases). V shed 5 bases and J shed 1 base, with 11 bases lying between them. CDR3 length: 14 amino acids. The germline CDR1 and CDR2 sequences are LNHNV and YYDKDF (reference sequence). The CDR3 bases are TGTGCCACCAGCGCGGACAGTACGAACACTGAAGCTTTCTTT. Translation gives CATSADSTNTEAFF.

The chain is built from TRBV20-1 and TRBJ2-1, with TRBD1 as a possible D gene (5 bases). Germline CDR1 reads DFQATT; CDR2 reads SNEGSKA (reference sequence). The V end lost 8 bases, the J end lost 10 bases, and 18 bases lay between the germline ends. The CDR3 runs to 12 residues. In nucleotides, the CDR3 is TGCAGTACTGGGGCCTTCAACTACGAGCAGTTCTTC. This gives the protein CSTGAFNYEQFF.

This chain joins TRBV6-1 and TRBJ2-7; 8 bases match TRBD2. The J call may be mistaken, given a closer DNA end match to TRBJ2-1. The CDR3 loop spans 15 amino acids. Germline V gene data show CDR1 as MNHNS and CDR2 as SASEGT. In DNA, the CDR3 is TGTGCCAGCCTCGCCCGGGAGGGATCCTACAATGAGCAGTTCTTC. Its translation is CASLAREGSYNEQFF.